Below, 13 T cell receptor beta chains from the same sample are listed, as sequenced in a study of blood T cells in healthy people across ages (dated by TCRdb to the mid-2010s). Library method: 5' RACE. A second PCR of roughly 7 to 11 cycles was performed with a sample-barcoded 5' primer and a J-beta primer mix. Using fastp trimming at Q25 and MiXCR clonotype assembly, TCRdb reanalyzed the public sequencing data and kept in-frame beta chains. Records with the same CDR3 protein are collapsed into one entry carrying the most frequent genes and DNA. In this sample the table shows around 1,900,000 distinct CDR3 sequences, around 42% of which occur a single time. 23% of the sample is in the top ten clones. The sequenced material came from blood. These receptors were collected from a human donor in good health.

The chain joins TRBV5-5 to TRBJ2-5; D is perhaps TRBD1 or TRBD2 (5 bases each). The CDR3 is 16 residues long. V was clipped by 0 bases and J by 2 bases, with 14 bases between them. The germline V gene encodes CDR1 SGHKS and CDR2 YYEKEE (reference sequence). The CDR3 loop reads CASSLGQGVGQETQYF. The CDR3 nucleotides are TGTGCCAGCAGCTTGGGGCAGGGAGTAGGGCAAGAGACCCAGTACTTC.

The chain employs TRBV5-1 and TRBJ2-7, with 8 bases that match TRBD1. J gave up 3 bases and V 2 bases, and 4 bases lay outside the gene matches. CDR1 is SGHRS, CDR2 YFSETQ, per germline. The CDR3 is 14 residues long. This chain's CDR3 is CASSLQGELYEQYF. The DNA for the CDR3 is TGCGCCAGCAGCTTACAGGGGGAACTCTACGAGCAGTACTTC.

The chain recombines TRBV6-5 with TRBJ1-1; D gene ambiguous. The CDR3 runs to 15 residues. Germline assignment: CDR1 MNHEY and CDR2 SVGAGI. Trimming took off 6 bases at V and 5 bases at J, with 19 bases between the two ends. The CDR3 DNA reads TGTGCCAGCAGATCGCAAAGTTGGGGAGGGACTGAAGCTTTCTTT. This sequence encodes CASRSQSWGGTEAFF.

J is TRBJ1-1 and V is TRBV20-1, with TRBD1 as a possible D gene (6 bases). The CDR3 extends over 12 amino acids. CDR1 is DFQATT, CDR2 SNEGSKA, per germline (reference sequence). V was cut by 6 bases and J by 3 bases, with 11 bases left in between. The chain's CDR3 is CSAEKGDTEAFF. The CDR3 nucleotides read TGCAGTGCCGAAAAGGGGGACACTGAAGCTTTCTTT.

This clonotype was counted a few times. A much bigger clone sits one base away, suggesting this may be a read error. The chain uses TRBV7-6 and TRBJ1-2; TRBD1 matches at 7 bases. The CDR3 runs 13 residues. With 3 bases clipped from V and 5 bases from J, the junction kept 3 bases outside the gene matches. Germline CDR1 and CDR2: SGHVS and FNYEAQ. The CDR3 nucleotides are TGTGCCAGCAGCTTTGACAGGGAATATGGCTACACCTTC. This gives the protein CASSFDREYGYTF.

This clonotype was detected once. The V gene is TRBV12-3 or TRBV12-4, the J gene TRBJ2-3; tentatively, D is TRBD1 (5 bases). CDR3 size: 16 residues. V lost 4 bases and J lost 2, with 16 bases in between. The CDR3 nucleotides are TGTGCCAGCAGTTCCCTACCCAGACAGAACACAGATACGCAGTATTTT. This sequence encodes CASSSLPRQNTDTQYF.

This sequence joins TRBV29-1 and TRBJ1-1; tentative D call: TRBD1 (5 bases). The CDR3 spans 12 residues. Between the trimmed V and J ends, which lost 2 bases and 7 bases, there was a span of 11 bases. In germline, CDR1 is SQVTM, CDR2 ANQGSEA. The CDR3 coding sequence is TGCAGCGTTGAAAGGGGATCAGTTGAAGCTTTCTTT. Encoded protein: CSVERGSVEAFF.

The table lists this clonotype with a few counts. The V and J genes are TRBV28 and TRBJ2-1, with D perhaps TRBD1 (6 bases). Per the germline V gene, CDR1 is MDHEN and CDR2 is SYDVKM. V was trimmed by 5 bases and J by 0 bases, leaving 17 bases between them. The length of the CDR3 is 17 residues. The CDR3 loop is CASSPRDRPSSYNEQFF. The CDR3 region has the DNA TGTGCCAGCAGTCCTCGAGACAGGCCCAGCTCCTACAATGAGCAGTTCTTC.

The sample holds a few counts of this clonotype. The chain combines TRBV29-1 with TRBJ2-5; D remains unclear. Germline CDR1 reads SQVTM; CDR2 reads ANQGSEA. V lost 8 bases and J lost 5, with 12 bases in between. This CDR3 has 11 amino acids. The CDR3 nucleotides are TGCAGCTTCCTTACCATGGAGACCCAGTACTTC. It translates to CSFLTMETQYF.

The J gene is TRBJ1-1, the V gene TRBV6-2 or TRBV6-3; D may be TRBD1 (5 bases). This CDR3 is built from 16 residues. Germline V CDR1 and CDR2: MNHEY, SVGEGT. Trimming cost V 4 bases and J 1 base, with 16 bases left between them. The CDR3 is CASSLFGLDRNTEAFF. CDR3 nucleotides: TGTGCCAGCAGTTTATTCGGCCTCGACAGGAACACTGAAGCTTTCTTT.

The chain carries TRBV2 and TRBJ1-1, with 8 bases matching TRBD1. The CDR3 consists of 13 residues. Per germline, CDR1 SNHLY and CDR2 FYNNEI. With V trimmed by 7 bases and J by 5 bases, 6 bases remained unmatched. The CDR3 protein is CASTDRGITEAFF. The DNA of the CDR3 is TGTGCCAGCACTGACAGGGGTATTACTGAAGCTTTCTTT.

This clonotype was found a few times. In nucleotides, the CDR3 is TGTGCCAGCAGCCAAGGTCCCGGGACGGTGTATGGCTACACCTTC. This codes for CASSQGPGTVYGYTF. This chain joins TRBV3-1 and TRBJ1-2; a possible D gene is TRBD1 (5 bases). The germline V gene has CDR1 LGHDT and CDR2 YNNKEL (reference sequence). Deletions cut 1 base from V and 5 bases from J, with 14 bases between. This CDR3 is 15 amino acids long. The full variable domain, in which reference TRBV3-1 and TRBJ1-2 provide the parts outside the CDR3, is DTAVSQTPKYLVTQMGNDKSIKCEQNLGHDTMYWYKQDSKKFLKIMFSYNNKELIINETVPNRFSPKSPDKAHLNLHINSLELGDSAVYFCASSQGPGTVYGYTFGSGTRLTVV.

Only a few counts were recorded for this clonotype. This sequence joins TRBV6-1 and TRBJ2-7; D unresolved. The CDR3 is 13 amino acids. CDR1 and CDR2 (germline): MNHNS, SASEGT. The V and J ends lost 4 bases and 3 bases respectively, with 10 bases between them. The CDR3 DNA is TGTGCCAGCAGTGTAAGGACGAACTACGAGCAGTACTTC. This translates into CASSVRTNYEQYF.